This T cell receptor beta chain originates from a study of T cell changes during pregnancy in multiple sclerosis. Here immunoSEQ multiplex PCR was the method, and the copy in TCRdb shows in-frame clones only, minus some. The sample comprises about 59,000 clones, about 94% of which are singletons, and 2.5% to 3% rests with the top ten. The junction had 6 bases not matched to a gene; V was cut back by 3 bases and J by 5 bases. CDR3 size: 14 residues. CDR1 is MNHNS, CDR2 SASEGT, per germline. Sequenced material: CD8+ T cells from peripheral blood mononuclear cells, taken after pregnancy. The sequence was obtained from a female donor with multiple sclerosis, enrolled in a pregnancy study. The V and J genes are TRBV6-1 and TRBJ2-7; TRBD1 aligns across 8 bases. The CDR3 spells CASSDVTGGNEQYF. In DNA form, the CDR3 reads TGTGCCAGCAGTGACGTAACAGGGGGTAACGAGCAGTACTTC.